The sequence of this TCR beta chain was determined in a study of PD-L1 blockade in urothelial cancer listed by TCRdb under 2017. Study-level background: All patients started therapy around 2014 and received atezolizumab 1,200 mg intravenously every 3 weeks. Durable clinical benefit was achieved by nine patients but not by the remaining 20. Blood samples were analyzed at two time points: 3 weeks after treatment start (second dose) and 6 weeks after treatment start. Blood samples yielded a median of roughly 140,000 T cells and tens of thousands of unique TCRs, with median clonality roughly 0.085. In the same patients who had TCR sequencing, pretreatment tumors also underwent whole exome sequencing and RNA sequencing. Patients had an ECOG performance status of 0 or 1 and had received between 0 and 3 prior chemotherapy regimens. The study, an exploratory multi-omic analysis, examined somatic, immune and clinical correlates of response to PD-L1 blockade with atezolizumab in urothelial cancer. Pretreatment tumor samples, along with matched peripheral blood collected serially before and after atezolizumab treatment, underwent TCR sequencing. Progression-free survival longer than 6 months counted as durable clinical benefit, and TCR features were additionally tested against both progression-free and overall survival. About nine tenths of the roughly 29 patients were identified as males with urothelial cancer of bladder origin, and a prior smoking history was reported by 18 of 29 patients. Approximately 29 patients had pretreatment blood TCR-seq, some 25 had at least one posttreatment blood collection, and some 25 had tumor TCR-seq.

The sample's time point, from its label and the paper: pretreatment peripheral blood. The cohort comprised approximately 30 patients with locally advanced or metastatic urothelial carcinoma treated at Memorial Sloan Kettering on a trial protocol. Peripheral blood mononuclear cells were collected pretreatment and during treatment, at between 1 and 8 total time points per patient. The Qiagen DNeasy Blood extraction kit was used to purify genomic DNA from total PBMCs and tumor samples. PBMCs were collected pretreatment and during treatment and were isolated and stored as previously described. To estimate absolute template abundance from read counts, synthetic TCR analog templates were spiked into each PCR. Using the immunoSEQ assay, TCRbeta CDR3 regions were amplified from genomic DNA with bias-controlled V and J gene primers. Rearranged TCRbeta segments were sequenced at approximately 20X coverage. Regarding the original processing steps: Sequencing errors were corrected by clustering, and CDR3s were annotated against IMGT so that V, D and J genes could be assigned. Downstream analyses used only productive TCRbeta rearrangements, leaving out any out-of-frame or stop-codon sequences. Clonality was calculated as one minus the Shannon entropy normalized by the log of the number of unique productive sequences. Fisher's exact test with Benjamini-Hochberg correction, at a threshold of adjusted p below 0.01, was used to find clones that differed between time points or between blood and tumor. TCRdb provides this immuneACCESS table in a form limited to in-frame rearrangements. Some clones are lacking; in checked studies, under half of them reflect an unresolved V gene, and why the rest are absent is not known. The DNA gave D and trimming, while V, J and clone size come from that table. Within this sample are about 95,000 clones, with about nine tenths of them counted one time only. About 2% of the sample is in the top ten clones.

A word on this clone: It has no known antigen specificity. There are no base qualities to consult, and no much larger clone falls within one base.

The CDR3 contains 11 residues, cysteine and phenylalanine counted. The retained sequence is limited to the CDR3, 33 bases, with the frame set at the first base. V lost 4 bases and J lost 11 bases; the stretch between them is 6 bases long. In the germline V gene, CDR1 corresponds to MGHDK and CDR2 to SYGVNS. Results the study describes overall, beyond this receptor: Because the sample size was small (n ≈ 29) and many of the analyses were exploratory, the results are meant to be hypothesis-generating. At 3 weeks after the start of treatment, tumor-associated TCR clones in peripheral blood had expanded more in patients with durable benefit (n of about 20, p = 0.022). Improved progression-free and overall survival was associated with having pretreatment peripheral blood TCR clonality below the median.

The chain is encoded by TRBV25-1 joined to TRBJ2-6; the D gene lacks a confident call. The receptor comes from a man in his fifties or sixties with urothelial cancer. The sample here was PBMCs, taken around atezolizumab (anti-PD-L1) treatment. CDR3 reads: CASSGLDVLTF. In nucleotide form, the sequence is TGTGCCAGCAGTGGACTGGACGTCCTGACTTTC.